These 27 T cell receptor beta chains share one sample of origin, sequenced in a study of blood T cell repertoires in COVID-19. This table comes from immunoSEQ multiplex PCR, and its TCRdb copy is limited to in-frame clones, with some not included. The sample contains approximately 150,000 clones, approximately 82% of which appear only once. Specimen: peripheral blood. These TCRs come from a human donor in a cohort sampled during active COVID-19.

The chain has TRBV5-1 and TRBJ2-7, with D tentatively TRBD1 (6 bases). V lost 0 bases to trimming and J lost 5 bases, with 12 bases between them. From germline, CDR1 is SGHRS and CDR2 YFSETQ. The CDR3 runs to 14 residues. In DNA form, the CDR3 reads TGCGCCAGCAGCTTGGATGGGGGCGGCGACGAGCAGTACTTC. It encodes CASSLDGGGDEQYF.

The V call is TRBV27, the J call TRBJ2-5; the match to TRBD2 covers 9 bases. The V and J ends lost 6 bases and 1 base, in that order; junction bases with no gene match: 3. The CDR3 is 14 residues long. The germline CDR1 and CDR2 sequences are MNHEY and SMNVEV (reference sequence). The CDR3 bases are TGTGCCAGCAGACCACTAGCGGGCCAAGAGACCCAGTACTTC. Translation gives CASRPLAGQETQYF.

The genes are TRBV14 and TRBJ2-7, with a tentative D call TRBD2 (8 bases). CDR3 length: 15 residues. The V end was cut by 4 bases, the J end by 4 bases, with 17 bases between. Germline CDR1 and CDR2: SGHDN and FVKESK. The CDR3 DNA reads TGTGCCAGCAGCCCCCAGGGGGTAGCGGGATACGAGCAGTACTTC. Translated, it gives CASSPQGVAGYEQYF.

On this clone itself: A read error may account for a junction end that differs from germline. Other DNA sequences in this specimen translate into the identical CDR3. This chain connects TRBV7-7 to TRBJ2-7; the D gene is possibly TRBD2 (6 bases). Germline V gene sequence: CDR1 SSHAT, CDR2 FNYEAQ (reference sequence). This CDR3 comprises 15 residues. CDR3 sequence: CASSPGLPSSYEQYF. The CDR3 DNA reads TGTGCTAGCAGCCCCGGACTACCTAGCTCCTACGAGCAGTACTTC.

The CDR3, as DNA: TGTGCCAGTAGTAACCCCGGGACAGGGAGCTACGAGCAGTACTTC. Encoded protein: CASSNPGTGSYEQYF. The gene calls are TRBV19 and TRBJ2-7, with 9 bases matching TRBD1. The CDR3 covers 15 residues. V was pared by 4 bases and J by 3 bases, with 7 bases of the junction left unmatched. Germline lookup yields CDR1 LNHDA and CDR2 SQIVND (reference sequence).

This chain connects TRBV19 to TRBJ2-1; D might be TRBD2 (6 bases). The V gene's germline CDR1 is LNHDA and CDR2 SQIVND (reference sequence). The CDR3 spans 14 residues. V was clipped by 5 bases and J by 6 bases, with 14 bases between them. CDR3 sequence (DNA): TGTGCCAGTAGTGCGGGACTCTCGTCCAATGAGCAGTTCTTC. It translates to CASSAGLSSNEQFF.

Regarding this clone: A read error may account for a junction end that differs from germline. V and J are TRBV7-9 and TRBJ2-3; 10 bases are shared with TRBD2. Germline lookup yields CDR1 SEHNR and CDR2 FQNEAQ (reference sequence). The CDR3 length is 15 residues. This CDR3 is CASSLAGVSTDTQYF. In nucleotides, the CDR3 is TGTGCCAGCAGCCTAGCGGGAGTTAGCACAGATACGCAGTATTTT.

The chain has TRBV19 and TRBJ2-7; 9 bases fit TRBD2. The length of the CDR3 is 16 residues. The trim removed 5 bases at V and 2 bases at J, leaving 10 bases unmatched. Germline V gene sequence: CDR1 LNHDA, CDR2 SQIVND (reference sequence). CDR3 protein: CASSDFLAGSAYEQYF. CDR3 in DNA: TGTGCCAGTAGTGATTTCCTAGCGGGATCTGCCTACGAGCAGTACTTC.

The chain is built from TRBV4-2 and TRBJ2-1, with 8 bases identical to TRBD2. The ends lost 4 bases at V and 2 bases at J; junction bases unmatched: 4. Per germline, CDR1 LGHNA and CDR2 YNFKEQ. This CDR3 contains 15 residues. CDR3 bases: TGTGCCAGCAGCCGTAGCGGGACGACCTACAATGAGCAGTTCTTC. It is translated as CASSRSGTTYNEQFF.

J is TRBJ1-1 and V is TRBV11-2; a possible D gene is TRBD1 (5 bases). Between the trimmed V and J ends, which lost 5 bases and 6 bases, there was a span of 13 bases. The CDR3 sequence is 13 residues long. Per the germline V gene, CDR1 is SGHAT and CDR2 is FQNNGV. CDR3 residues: CASSPWRGSEAFF. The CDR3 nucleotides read TGTGCCAGCAGCCCCTGGAGGGGATCTGAAGCTTTCTTT.

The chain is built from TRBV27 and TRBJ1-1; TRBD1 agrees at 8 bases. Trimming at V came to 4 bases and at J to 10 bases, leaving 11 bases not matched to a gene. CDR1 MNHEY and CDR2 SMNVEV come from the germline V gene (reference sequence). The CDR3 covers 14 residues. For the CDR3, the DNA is TGTGCCAGCAGTTCCGGCCAGGGGGCATCTGCAGCTTTCTTT. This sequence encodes CASSSGQGASAAFF.

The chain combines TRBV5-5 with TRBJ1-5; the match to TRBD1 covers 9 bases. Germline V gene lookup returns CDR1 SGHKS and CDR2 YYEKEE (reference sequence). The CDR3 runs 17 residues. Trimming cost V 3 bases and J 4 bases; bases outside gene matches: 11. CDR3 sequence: CASSWASGQGGNQPQHF. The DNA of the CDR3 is TGTGCCAGCAGCTGGGCTTCGGGACAGGGAGGGAATCAGCCCCAGCATTTT.

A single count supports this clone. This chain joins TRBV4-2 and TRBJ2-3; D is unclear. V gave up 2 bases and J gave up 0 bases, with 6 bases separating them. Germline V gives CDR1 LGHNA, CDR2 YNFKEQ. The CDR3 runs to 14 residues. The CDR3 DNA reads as TGTGCCAGCAGCCAATCCCGGAGCACAGATACGCAGTATTTT. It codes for CASSQSRSTDTQYF.

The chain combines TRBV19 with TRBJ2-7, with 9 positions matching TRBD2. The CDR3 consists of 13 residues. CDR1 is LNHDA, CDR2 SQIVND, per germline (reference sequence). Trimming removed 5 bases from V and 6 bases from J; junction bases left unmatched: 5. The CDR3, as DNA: TGTGCCAGTAGTGCGGGAGGGCCTCTCGAGCAGTACTTC. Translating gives CASSAGGPLEQYF. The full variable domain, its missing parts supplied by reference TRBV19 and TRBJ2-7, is DGGITQSPKYLFRKEGQNVTLSCEQNLNHDAMYWYRQDPGQGLRLIYYSQIVNDFQKGDIAEGYSVSREKKESFPLTVTSAQKNPTAFYLCASSAGGPLEQYFGPGTRLTVT.

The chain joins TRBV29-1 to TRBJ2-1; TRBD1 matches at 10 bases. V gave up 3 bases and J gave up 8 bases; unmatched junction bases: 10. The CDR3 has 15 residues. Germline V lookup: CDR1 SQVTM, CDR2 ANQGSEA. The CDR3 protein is CSVDFSGQGWYEQFF. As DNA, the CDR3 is TGCAGCGTTGATTTCTCGGGACAGGGGTGGTATGAGCAGTTCTTC.

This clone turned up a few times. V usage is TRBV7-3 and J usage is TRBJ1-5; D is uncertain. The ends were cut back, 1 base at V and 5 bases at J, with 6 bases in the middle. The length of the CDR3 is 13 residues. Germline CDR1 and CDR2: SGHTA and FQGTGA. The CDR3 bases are TGTGCCAGCAGCTTAAGACGGGATCAGCCCCAGCATTTT. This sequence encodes CASSLRRDQPQHF.

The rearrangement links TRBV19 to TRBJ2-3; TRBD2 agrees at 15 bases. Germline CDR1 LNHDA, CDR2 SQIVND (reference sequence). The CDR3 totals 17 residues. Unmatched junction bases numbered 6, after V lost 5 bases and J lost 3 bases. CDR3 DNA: TGTGCCAGTAGTCGGACTAGCGGGAGGGCCATTACAGATACGCAGTATTTT. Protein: CASSRTSGRAITDTQYF.

CDR3 sequence: CASSQEPTSGFEQFF. Written as DNA, the CDR3 is TGCGCCAGCAGCCAAGAACCGACTAGCGGGTTCGAGCAGTTCTTC. V and J are TRBV4-1 and TRBJ2-1; 10 nucleotides line up with TRBD2. The CDR3 covers 15 residues. CDR1 and CDR2 (germline): MGHRA, YSYEKL. The trim removed 0 bases at V and 10 bases at J, leaving 6 bases unmatched.

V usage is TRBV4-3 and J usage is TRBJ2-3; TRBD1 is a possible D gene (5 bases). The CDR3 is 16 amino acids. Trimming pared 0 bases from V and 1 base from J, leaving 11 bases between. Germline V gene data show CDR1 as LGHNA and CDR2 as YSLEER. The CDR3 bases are TGCGCCAGCAGCCAAGATGGCAGGGAAGGCACAGATACGCAGTATTTT. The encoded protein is CASSQDGREGTDTQYF.

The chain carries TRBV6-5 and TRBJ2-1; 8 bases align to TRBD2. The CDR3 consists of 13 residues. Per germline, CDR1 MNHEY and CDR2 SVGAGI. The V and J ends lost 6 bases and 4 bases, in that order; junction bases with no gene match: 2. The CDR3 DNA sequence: TGTGCCAGCAGACTAGCGGCATACAATGAGCAGTTCTTC. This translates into CASRLAAYNEQFF.

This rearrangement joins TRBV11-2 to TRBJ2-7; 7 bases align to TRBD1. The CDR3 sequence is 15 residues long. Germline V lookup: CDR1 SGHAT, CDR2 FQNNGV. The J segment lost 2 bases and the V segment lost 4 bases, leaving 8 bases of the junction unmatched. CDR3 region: CASSSSTGSPYEQYF. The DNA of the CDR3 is TGTGCCAGCAGCTCGTCGACAGGGTCCCCCTACGAGCAGTACTTC. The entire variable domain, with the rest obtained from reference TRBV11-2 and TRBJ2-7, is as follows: EAGVAQSPRYKIIEKRQSVAFWCNPISGHATLYWYQQILGQGPKLLIQFQNNGVVDDSQLPKDRFSAERLKGVDSTLKIQPAKLEDSAVYLCASSSSTGSPYEQYFGPGTRLTVT.

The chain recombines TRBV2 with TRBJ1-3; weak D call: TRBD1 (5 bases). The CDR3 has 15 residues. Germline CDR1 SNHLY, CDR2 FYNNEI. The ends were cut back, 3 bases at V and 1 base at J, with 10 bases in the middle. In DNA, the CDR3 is TGTGCCAGCAGTGATGCAGGGAGGTCTGGAAACACCATATATTTT. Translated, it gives CASSDAGRSGNTIYF. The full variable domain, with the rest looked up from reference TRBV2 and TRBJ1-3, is EPEVTQTPSHQVTQMGQEVILRCVPISNHLYFYWYRQILGQKVEFLVSFYNNEISEKSEIFDDQFSVERPDGSNFTLKIRSTKLEDSAMYFCASSDAGRSGNTIYFGEGSWLTVV.

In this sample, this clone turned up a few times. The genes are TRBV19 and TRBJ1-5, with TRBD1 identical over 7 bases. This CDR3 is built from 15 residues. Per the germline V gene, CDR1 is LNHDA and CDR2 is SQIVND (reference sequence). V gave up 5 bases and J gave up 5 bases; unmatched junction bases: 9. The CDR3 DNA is TGTGCCAGTAGTCCCCCGGCCAGGGGGGATCAGCCCCAGCATTTT. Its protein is CASSPPARGDQPQHF. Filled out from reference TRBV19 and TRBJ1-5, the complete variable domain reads DGGITQSPKYLFRKEGQNVTLSCEQNLNHDAMYWYRQDPGQGLRLIYYSQIVNDFQKGDIAEGYSVSREKKESFPLTVTSAQKNPTAFYLCASSPPARGDQPQHFGDGTRLSIL.

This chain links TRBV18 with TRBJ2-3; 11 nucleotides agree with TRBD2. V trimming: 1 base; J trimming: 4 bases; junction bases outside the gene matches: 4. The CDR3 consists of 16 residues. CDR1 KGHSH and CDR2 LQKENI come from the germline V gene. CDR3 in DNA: TGTGCCAGCTCACCACGGGTAGCGGGAGGGTCAGATACGCAGTATTTT. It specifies CASSPRVAGGSDTQYF. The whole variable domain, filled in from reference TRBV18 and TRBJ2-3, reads NAGVMQNPRHLVRRRGQEARLRCSPMKGHSHVYWYRQLPEEGLKFMVYLQKENIIDESGMPKERFSAEFPKEGPSILRIQQVVRGDSAAYFCASSPRVAGGSDTQYFGPGTRLTVL.

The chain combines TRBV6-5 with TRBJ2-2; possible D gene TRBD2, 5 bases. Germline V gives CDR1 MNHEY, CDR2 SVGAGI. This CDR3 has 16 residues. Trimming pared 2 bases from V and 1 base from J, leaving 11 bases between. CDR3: CASSYLAGKNTGELFF. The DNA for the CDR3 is TGTGCCAGCAGTTACCTCGCGGGCAAGAACACCGGGGAGCTGTTTTTT.

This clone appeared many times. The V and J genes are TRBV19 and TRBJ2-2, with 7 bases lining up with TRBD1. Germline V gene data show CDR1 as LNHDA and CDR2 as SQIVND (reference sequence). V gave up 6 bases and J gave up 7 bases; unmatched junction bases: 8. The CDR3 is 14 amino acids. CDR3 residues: CASRETGFGGELFF. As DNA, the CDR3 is TGTGCCAGTAGGGAGACAGGGTTTGGCGGGGAGCTGTTTTTT.

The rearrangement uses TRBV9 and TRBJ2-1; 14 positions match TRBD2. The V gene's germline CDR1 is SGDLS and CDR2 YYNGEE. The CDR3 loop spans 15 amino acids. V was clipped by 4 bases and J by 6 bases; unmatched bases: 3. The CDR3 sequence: CASSRGLAGVNEQFF. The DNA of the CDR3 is TGTGCCAGCAGCCGGGGACTAGCGGGAGTCAATGAGCAGTTCTTC.